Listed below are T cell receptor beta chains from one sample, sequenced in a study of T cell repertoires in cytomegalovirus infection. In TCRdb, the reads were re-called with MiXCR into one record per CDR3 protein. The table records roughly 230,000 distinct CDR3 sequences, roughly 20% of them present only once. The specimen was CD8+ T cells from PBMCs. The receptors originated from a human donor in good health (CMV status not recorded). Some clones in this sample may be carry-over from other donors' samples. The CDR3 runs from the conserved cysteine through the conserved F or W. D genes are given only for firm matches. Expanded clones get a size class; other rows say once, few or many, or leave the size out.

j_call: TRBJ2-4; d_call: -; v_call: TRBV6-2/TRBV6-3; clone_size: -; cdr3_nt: TGTGCCACTACAAACTTCCCAGGGGGGCTGGACAAAAACATTCAGTACTTC; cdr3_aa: CATTNFPGGLDKNIQYF
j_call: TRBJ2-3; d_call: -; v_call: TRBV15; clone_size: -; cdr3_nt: TGTGCCACCAGCAGAGTCCTAGCGACTAGTGGAGATGGAGATACGCAGTATTTT; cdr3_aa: CATSRVLATSGDGDTQYF
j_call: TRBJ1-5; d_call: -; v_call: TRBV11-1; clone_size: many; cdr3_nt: TGTGCCAGCAGCTCCGCAGGGAACAATCAGCCCCAGCATTTT; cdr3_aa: CASSSAGNNQPQHF
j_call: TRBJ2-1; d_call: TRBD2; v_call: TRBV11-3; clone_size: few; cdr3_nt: TGTGCCAGCAGCCTCGGTTCGGCTAGCGGGGGGGCGGATGAGCAGTTCTTC; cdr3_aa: CASSLGSASGGADEQFF
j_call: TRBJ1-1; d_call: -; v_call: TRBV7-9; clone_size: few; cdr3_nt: TGTGCCAGCAGCTTAGAGACAGCTGCGAACACTGAAGCTTTCTTT; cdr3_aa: CASSLETAANTEAFF
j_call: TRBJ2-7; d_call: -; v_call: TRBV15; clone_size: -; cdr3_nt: TGTGCCACCAGCAGATCCGACAGCTACGAGCAGTACTTC; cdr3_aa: CATSRSDSYEQYF
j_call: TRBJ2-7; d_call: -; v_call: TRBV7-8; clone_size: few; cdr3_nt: TGTGCCAGCAGCCGCCTTGGGGGACCAGGAAGCTCCTACGAGCAGTACTTC; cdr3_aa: CASSRLGGPGSSYEQYF
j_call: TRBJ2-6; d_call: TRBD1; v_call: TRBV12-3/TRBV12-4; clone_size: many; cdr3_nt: TGTGCCAGCAGCCCGACAGGGGCTGGGGCCAACGTCCTGACTTTC; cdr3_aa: CASSPTGAGANVLTF
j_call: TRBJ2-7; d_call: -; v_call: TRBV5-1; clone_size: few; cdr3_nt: TGCGCCAGCAGCGGGAGGGACAGTTCCTACGAGCAGTACTTC; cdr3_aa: CASSGRDSSYEQYF
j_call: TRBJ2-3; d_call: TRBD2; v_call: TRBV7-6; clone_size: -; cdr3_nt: TGTGCCAGCCGTAGGACTAGCGGGGGCCCAGATACGCAGTATTTT; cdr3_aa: CASRRTSGGPDTQYF
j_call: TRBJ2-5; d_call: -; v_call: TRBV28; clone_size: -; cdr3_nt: TGTGCCACTAGTGGAGAATACCAAGAGACCCAGTACTTC; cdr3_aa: CATSGEYQETQYF
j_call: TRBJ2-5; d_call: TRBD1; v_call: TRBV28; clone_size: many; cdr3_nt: TGTGCCAGCAGAGGAGGACAGGGGGCATCAGAGACCCAGTACTTC; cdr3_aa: CASRGGQGASETQYF
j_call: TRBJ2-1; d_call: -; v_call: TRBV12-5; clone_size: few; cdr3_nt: TGTGCTAGTGCTCGGACAGTCTCCTACAATGAGCAGTTCTTC; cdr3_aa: CASARTVSYNEQFF
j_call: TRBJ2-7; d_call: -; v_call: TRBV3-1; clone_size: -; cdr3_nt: TGTGCCAGCGGGAGAGGGGACTCCTACGAGCAGTACTTC; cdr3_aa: CASGRGDSYEQYF
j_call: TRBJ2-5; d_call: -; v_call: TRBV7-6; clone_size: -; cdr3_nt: TGTGCCAGCCGGGCTCTCAGGGAGACCCAGTACTTC; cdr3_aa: CASRALRETQYF
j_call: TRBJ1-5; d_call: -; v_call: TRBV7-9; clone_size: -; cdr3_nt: TGTGCCAGCAGCTTAGACAAGCAGCCCCAGCATTTT; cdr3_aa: CASSLDKQPQHF
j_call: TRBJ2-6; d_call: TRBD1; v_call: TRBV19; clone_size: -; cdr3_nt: TGTGCCAGTAGTACTACGGACAGGGCCCTACCCATCGGGGCCAACGTCCTGACTTTC; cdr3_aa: CASSTTDRALPIGANVLTF
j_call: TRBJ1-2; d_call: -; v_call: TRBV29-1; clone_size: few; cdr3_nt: TGCAGCGCAGAAGGGTTGGAGTTTGGCTACACCTTC; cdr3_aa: CSAEGLEFGYTF
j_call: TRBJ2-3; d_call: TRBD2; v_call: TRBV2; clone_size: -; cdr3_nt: TGTGCCAGCAGTGAATGGCGGGGGGGCCTAACAGATACGCAGTATTTT; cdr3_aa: CASSEWRGGLTDTQYF
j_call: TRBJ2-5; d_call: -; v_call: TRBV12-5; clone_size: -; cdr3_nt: TGTGCTAGTGGTAAACAGGGCTACCAAGAGACCCAGTACTTC; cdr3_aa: CASGKQGYQETQYF
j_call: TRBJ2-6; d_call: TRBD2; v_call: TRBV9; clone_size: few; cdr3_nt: TGTGCCAGCAGCGTGGGAGGGGTGGGGGCCAACGTCCTGACTTTC; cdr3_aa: CASSVGGVGANVLTF
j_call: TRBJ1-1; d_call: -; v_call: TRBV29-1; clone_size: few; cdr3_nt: TGCAGCGTTGAAGGAGGGGCGTCCACTGAAGCTTTCTTT; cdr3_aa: CSVEGGASTEAFF
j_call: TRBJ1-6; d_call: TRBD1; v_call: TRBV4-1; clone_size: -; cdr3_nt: TGCGCCAGCAGCCAAGGGACAGGGGTGGGTTCACCCCTCCACTTT; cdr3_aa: CASSQGTGVGSPLHF
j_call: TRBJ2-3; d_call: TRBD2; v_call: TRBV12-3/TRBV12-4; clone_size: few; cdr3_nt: TGTGCCAGCAGTTTCGAGACTAGCGGGACCGGCACAGATACGCAGTATTTT; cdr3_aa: CASSFETSGTGTDTQYF
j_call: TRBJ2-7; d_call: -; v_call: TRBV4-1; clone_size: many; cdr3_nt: TGCGCCAGCAGCCCGGTCAACGACCTCACCTACGAGCAGTACTTC; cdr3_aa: CASSPVNDLTYEQYF
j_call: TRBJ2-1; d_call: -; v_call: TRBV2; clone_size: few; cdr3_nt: TGTGCCAGCTTGGACTCGTACAATGAGCAGTTCTTC; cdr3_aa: CASLDSYNEQFF
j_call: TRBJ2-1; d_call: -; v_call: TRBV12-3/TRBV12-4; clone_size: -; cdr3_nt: TGTGCCAGCACCTCGCCGGGTCGCTCCTACAATGAGCAGTTCTTC; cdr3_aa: CASTSPGRSYNEQFF
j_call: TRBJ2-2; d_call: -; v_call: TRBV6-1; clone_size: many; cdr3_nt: TGTGCCAGCAGTTATGGAATGAACACCGGGGAGCTGTTTTTT; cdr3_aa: CASSYGMNTGELFF
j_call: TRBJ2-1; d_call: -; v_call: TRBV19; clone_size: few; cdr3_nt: TGTGCCAGTAGTATAGATCCCCCGACAGCAGGGCGAATGGTCTACAATGAGCAGTTCTTC; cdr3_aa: CASSIDPPTAGRMVYNEQFF
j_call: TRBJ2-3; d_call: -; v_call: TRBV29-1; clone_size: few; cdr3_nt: TGCAGCGTTTTTTGGGGGAACACAGATACGCAGTATTTT; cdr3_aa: CSVFWGNTDTQYF
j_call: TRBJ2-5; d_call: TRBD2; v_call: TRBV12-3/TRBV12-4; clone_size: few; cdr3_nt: TGTGCCAGCAGAAACGGGCGGGGGGGCCAGGAGACCCAGTACTTC; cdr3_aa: CASRNGRGGQETQYF
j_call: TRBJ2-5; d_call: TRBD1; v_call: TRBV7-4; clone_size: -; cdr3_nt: TGTGCCAGCAGCTACGGACAGGGGGGGCAAGAGACCCAGTACTTC; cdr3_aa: CASSYGQGGQETQYF
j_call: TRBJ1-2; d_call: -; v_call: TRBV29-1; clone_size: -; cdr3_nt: TGCAGCGTTGGTCCGACACCTCGAGCTAACTATGGCTACACCTTC; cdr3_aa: CSVGPTPRANYGYTF
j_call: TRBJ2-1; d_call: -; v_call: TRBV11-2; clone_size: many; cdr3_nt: TGTGCCACGGGGCCGGGAAGGGGTATAGGTGAGCAGTTCTTC; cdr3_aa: CATGPGRGIGEQFF
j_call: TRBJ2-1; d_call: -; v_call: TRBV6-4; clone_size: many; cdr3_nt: TGTGCCAGCAGTGACTCTGCGGGGGCCCACGGTGAGCAGTTCTTC; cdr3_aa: CASSDSAGAHGEQFF
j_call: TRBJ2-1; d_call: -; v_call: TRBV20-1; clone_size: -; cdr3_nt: TGCAGTGCTAGCCCCGGGGGACCGTGGGATGAGCAGTTCTTC; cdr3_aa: CSASPGGPWDEQFF
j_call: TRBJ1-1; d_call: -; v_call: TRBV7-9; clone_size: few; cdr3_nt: TGTGCCAGCAGCTTACAGCTCGAAGCTTTCTTT; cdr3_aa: CASSLQLEAFF
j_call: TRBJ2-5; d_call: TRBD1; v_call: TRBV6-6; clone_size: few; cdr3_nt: TGTGCCAGCAGATTCCCGGACAGGGGGATTTGGGAAGAGACCCAGTACTTC; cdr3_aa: CASRFPDRGIWEETQYF
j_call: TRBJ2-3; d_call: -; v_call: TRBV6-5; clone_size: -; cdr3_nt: TGTGCCAGCAGTTGGGGACTCACTAGCACAGATACGCAGTATTTT; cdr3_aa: CASSWGLTSTDTQYF
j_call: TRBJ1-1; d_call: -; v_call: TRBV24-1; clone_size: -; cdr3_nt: TGTGCCACCGCGGAGGGCAACACTGAAGCTTTCTTT; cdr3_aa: CATAEGNTEAFF
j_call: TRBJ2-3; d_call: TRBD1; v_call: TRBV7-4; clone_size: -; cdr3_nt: TGTGCCAGCAGCTTAGATACGGGACAGTTAAGCACAGATACGCAGTATTTT; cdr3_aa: CASSLDTGQLSTDTQYF